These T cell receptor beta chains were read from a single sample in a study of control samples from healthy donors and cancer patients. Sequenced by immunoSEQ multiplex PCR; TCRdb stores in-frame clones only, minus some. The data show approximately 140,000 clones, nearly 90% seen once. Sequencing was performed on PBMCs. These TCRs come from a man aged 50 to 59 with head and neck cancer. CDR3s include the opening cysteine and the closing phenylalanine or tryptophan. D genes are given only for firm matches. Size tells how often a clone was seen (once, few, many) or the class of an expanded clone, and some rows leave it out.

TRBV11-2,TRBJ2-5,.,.,TGTGCCAGCAGCTTAGTAGCAGGGGAAGAGACCCAGTACTTC,CASSLVAGEETQYF
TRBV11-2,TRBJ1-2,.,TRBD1,TGTGCCAGCAGCTTAGGGACAGGGCATGGCTACACCTTC,CASSLGTGHGYTF
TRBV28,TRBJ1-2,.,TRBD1,TGTGCCAGCAGCTGGGGACAGTATGGCTACACCTTC,CASSWGQYGYTF
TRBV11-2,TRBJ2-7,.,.,TGTGCCAGCAGCCCCAGACAGGATCCACTAATGGACGAGCAGTACTTC,CASSPRQDPLMDEQYF
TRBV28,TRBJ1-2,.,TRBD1,TGTGCCAGCAGTTTGGGACAGGGGAACTATGGCTACACCTTC,CASSLGQGNYGYTF
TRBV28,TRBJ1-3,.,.,TGTGCCAGCAGTTCCCCCTTAGGGACTGGAAACACCATATATTTT,CASSSPLGTGNTIYF
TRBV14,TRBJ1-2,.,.,TGTGCCAGCAGCGAATCCTTACCGCGCCTCGCTTACTATGGCTACACCTTC,CASSESLPRLAYYGYTF
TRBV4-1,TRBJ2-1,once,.,TGCGCCAGCAGCCAAATGTCAGCAACCGGGGGCAATGAGCAGTTCTTC,CASSQMSATGGNEQFF
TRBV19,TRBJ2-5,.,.,TGTGCCAGTAGTAGCGGTCTTCAAGAGACCCAGTACTTC,CASSSGLQETQYF
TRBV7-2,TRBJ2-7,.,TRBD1,TGTGCCAGCAGCGGCGGACAGGGGGGTTTCTACGAGCAGTACTTC,CASSGGQGGFYEQYF
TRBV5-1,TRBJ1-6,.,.,TGCGCCAGCAGCCCGGGGTCTAATTCACCCCTCCACTTT,CASSPGSNSPLHF
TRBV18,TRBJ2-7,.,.,TGTGCCAGCTCACCACCGATCGGGGGCCGCTTGAATTACGAGCAGTACTTC,CASSPPIGGRLNYEQYF
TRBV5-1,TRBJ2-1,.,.,TGCACCAGCAGCTTGTCGGGACCGGGACAAGGTTCCTCAGTTTTCTTC,CTSSLSGPGQGSSVFF
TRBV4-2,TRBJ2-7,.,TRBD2,TGTGCCAGCAGCCAAGATCCAGCTAGCGGGAGTAGGTACGAGCAGTACTTC,CASSQDPASGSRYEQYF
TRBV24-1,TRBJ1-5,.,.,TGTGCCACCAGTGATGGAGGACCAGGCAATCAGCCCCAGCATTTT,CATSDGGPGNQPQHF
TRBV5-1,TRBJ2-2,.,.,TGCGCCAGCAGCTTGGATAGGGGAGAAACCGGGGAGCTGTTTTTT,CASSLDRGETGELFF
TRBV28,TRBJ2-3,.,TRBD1,TGTGCCAGCAGTCATGACAGGGTTAAGGGTACGCAGTATTTT,CASSHDRVKGTQYF
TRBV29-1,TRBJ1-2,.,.,TGCAGCGTGGGGCTGGGGGCCTATGGCTACACCTTC,CSVGLGAYGYTF
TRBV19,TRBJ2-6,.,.,TGTGCCAGTAGGCAGGCTGGGGCCAACGTCCTGACTTTC,CASRQAGANVLTF
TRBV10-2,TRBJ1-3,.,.,TGCGCCAGCAGTGAACAAGACACTGGAAACACCATATATTTT,CASSEQDTGNTIYF
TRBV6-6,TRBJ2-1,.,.,TGTGCCAGCAGTTACACCCCCCAGGGTACCTACAATGAGCAGTTCTTC,CASSYTPQGTYNEQFF
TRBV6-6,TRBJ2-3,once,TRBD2,TGTGCCAGCAGTTCCGGGGGGGCTTCTACAGATACGCAGTATTTT,CASSSGGASTDTQYF
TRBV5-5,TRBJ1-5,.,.,TGTGCCAGCAGCTTGGAGGAAAGCAATCAGCCCCAGCATTTT,CASSLEESNQPQHF
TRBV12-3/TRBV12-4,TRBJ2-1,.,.,TGTGCCAGCAGTTTAGAAAGCGAGCAGTTCTTC,CASSLESEQFF
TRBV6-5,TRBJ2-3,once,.,TGTGCCAGCAGTTACTCACGGGCCTACACAGATACGCAGTATTTT,CASSYSRAYTDTQYF
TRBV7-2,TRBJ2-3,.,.,TGTGCCAGCAGCTTGGGGGGTACAGATACGCAGTATTTT,CASSLGGTDTQYF
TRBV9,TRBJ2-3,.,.,TGTGCCAGCAGCGGAGAGCCAGATACGCAGTATTTT,CASSGEPDTQYF
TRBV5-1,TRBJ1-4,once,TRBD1,TGCGCCAGCAGCATGCGGGACAGTAAGGCAACTAATGAAAAACTGTTTTTT,CASSMRDSKATNEKLFF
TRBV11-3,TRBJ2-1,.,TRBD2,TGTGCCAGCAGCTCCCCCGGACTAGCGGGCCAAGCCTCCTACAATGAGCAGTTCTTC,CASSSPGLAGQASYNEQFF
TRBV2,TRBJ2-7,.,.,TGTGCCAGCAGCAGGGACTCCTGGGAGCAGTACTTC,CASSRDSWEQYF
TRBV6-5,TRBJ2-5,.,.,TGTGCCAGCAGTCGAAGGGAACCTCAAGAGACCCAGTACTTC,CASSRREPQETQYF
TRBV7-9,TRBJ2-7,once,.,TGTGCCAGCAGCTTAGGGGGCCTCCTCGGCGAGCAGTACTTC,CASSLGGLLGEQYF